Listed below are T cell receptor beta chains from one sample, sequenced in a study of blood T cell repertoires in COVID-19. Data came from immunoSEQ multiplex PCR; TCRdb stores just in-frame clones and leaves some out. The top ten clones hold around 1.9% of a sample with approximately 390,000 clones, roughly 90% of them seen once. The sample comprised PBMCs or T cells enriched from blood (not recorded which). The receptors here all came from a woman in her 40s with acute COVID-19. Each CDR3 is given with its conserved first and last residue. A D gene is named only where the DNA matches it firmly. Clone size is shown for a subset of rows, as once, few, many or a class of expanded clone.

j_call clone_size v_call d_call cdr3_nt cdr3_aa
TRBJ2-1 NA TRBV5-1 TRBD2 TGCGCCAGCACGCCAAGGGGCCCCTTCCCGGGACTAGCGGCGAATGAGCAGTTCTTC CASTPRGPFPGLAANEQFF
TRBJ1-2 once TRBV20-1 TRBD1 TGCAGTGCTAGTGGGGACAGGGGCTATGGCTACACCTTC CSASGDRGYGYTF
TRBJ2-2 NA TRBV5-1 TRBD1 TGCGCCAGCAGCTTGGTGGGACAGCCGTTTACCGGGGAGCTGTTTTTT CASSLVGQPFTGELFF
TRBJ1-5 once TRBV2 NA TGTGCCAGCAGTGACATGAGAGGAGGCAATCAGCCCCAGCATTTT CASSDMRGGNQPQHF
TRBJ2-2 NA TRBV10-2 TRBD2 TGCGCCAGCAGTGAGCCACTAGCGGGGGGGCCCGGGGAGCTGTTTTTT CASSEPLAGGPGELFF
TRBJ1-2 NA TRBV5-6 NA TGTGCCAGCAGCAACTACCCAGGGCGTGAATATGGCTACACCTTC CASSNYPGREYGYTF
TRBJ2-1 many TRBV5-1 TRBD2 TGCGCCAGCAGCTTTGGACTAGCGGGGTACGAGCAGTTCTTC CASSFGLAGYEQFF
TRBJ1-4 NA TRBV3-1/TRBV3-2 NA TGTGCCAGCAGCCAAGTGGGGCGTGAAAAACTGTTTTTT CASSQVGREKLFF
TRBJ1-1 NA TRBV7-9 TRBD1 TGTGCCAGCAGCCTGGGACAGGGGATGAACACTGAAGCTTTCTTT CASSLGQGMNTEAFF
TRBJ1-1 NA TRBV30 NA TGTGCTGCACCGGGACCCGACAGGACTGAAGCTTTCTTT CAAPGPDRTEAFF
TRBJ1-1 NA TRBV2 TRBD1 TGTGCCAGCAGTAGTGACAGGGCCAACACTGAAGCTTTCTTT CASSSDRANTEAFF
TRBJ1-6 NA TRBV4-2 NA TGTGCCAGCAGCCAAGCTCTGCGGCGGGCAAATTCACCCCTCCACTTT CASSQALRRANSPLHF
TRBJ1-3 NA TRBV18 NA TGTGCCAGCCTACCGGGGGTCTCTGGAAACACCATATATTTT CASLPGVSGNTIYF
TRBJ2-3 NA TRBV3-1/TRBV3-2 TRBD2 TGTGCCAGCAGCCTGGGGACTAGCGGGGGCCGGAGGACAGATACGCAGTATTTT CASSLGTSGGRRTDTQYF
TRBJ1-1 NA TRBV6-5 NA TGTGCCAGCCCGCCCGGGGAGTGGACTGAAGCTTTCTTT CASPPGEWTEAFF
TRBJ2-3 NA TRBV2 TRBD2 TGTGCCAGCAGCCAGATTTTAGCGGGGGCGGAAGATACGCAGTATTTT CASSQILAGAEDTQYF
TRBJ2-5 NA TRBV10-1 NA TGCGCCAGCAGTGAGTCAGGGGTAGGAGAGACCCAGTACTTC CASSESGVGETQYF
TRBJ1-1 NA TRBV5-1 NA TGCGCCAGCAGACAGGGACGTGAAGCTTTCTTT CASRQGREAFF
TRBJ2-7 NA TRBV19 NA TGTGCCAGTAGTATAGAGGAGACAGCCTACGAGCAGTACTTC CASSIEETAYEQYF
TRBJ2-1 NA TRBV3-1/TRBV3-2 TRBD2 TGTGCCAGCAGCCAAGGGTCTAGCGGGGGATCCTACAATGAGCAGTTCTTC CASSQGSSGGSYNEQFF
TRBJ2-3 NA TRBV7-6 TRBD2 TGTGCCAGCAGCCGGTGGACTAGCGGGGGGGCGGGAGATACGCAGTATTTT CASSRWTSGGAGDTQYF
TRBJ1-2 NA TRBV19 TRBD1 TGTGCCAGTAGTATGAGACTGGACAGGGCAAGGGGTGGCTACACCTTC CASSMRLDRARGGYTF
TRBJ2-7 NA TRBV5-1 TRBD2 TGCGCCAGCAGCGCGTTTACAGCGGGGGGCTACGAGCAGTACTTC CASSAFTAGGYEQYF
TRBJ1-1 NA TRBV5-1 NA TGCGCCAGCAGGTGGAGCGAGAACACTGAAGCTTTCTTT CASRWSENTEAFF
TRBJ2-2 NA TRBV18 NA TGTGCCAGCTCACCAGGCAGGGCCCTCACCGGGGAGCTGTTTTTT CASSPGRALTGELFF
TRBJ2-5 NA TRBV29-1 TRBD1 TGCAGCGTTGAAACAGGGGGAGAGACCCAGTACTTC CSVETGGETQYF
TRBJ2-5 once TRBV2 TRBD2 TGTGCCAGCAGTAGCGGGGGAATGTACCAAGAGACCCAGTACTTC CASSSGGMYQETQYF
TRBJ1-3 once TRBV9 NA TGTGCCAGCAGCGACAGCATATTGGGGACATACTCAAAGGCCATATATTTT CASSDSILGTYSKAIYF
TRBJ1-4 NA TRBV11-2 NA TGTGCCAGCAGCTCCCTCGAAATGGAGACAGGACGTAATGAAAAACTGTTTTTT CASSSLEMETGRNEKLFF
TRBJ2-5 NA TRBV2 TRBD1 TGTGCCATCTTCGGAGGACAGGGCCGAAAGACCCAGTACTTC CAIFGGQGRKTQYF
TRBJ2-3 NA TRBV9 TRBD1 TGTGCCAGCAGTGGACAGGGGGACCGCACAGATACGCAGTATTTT CASSGQGDRTDTQYF
TRBJ2-7 NA TRBV27 NA TGTGCCAGCATAGGCGACGGGGGATACGAGCAGTACTTC CASIGDGGYEQYF
TRBJ2-7 NA TRBV2 NA TGTGCCAGCAGTATAACACACGTTGGCTACGAGCAGTACTTC CASSITHVGYEQYF
TRBJ1-5 NA TRBV30 TRBD1 TGTGCCTGGAGTAACAGGGGCGGTCAGCCCCAGCATTTT CAWSNRGGQPQHF
TRBJ1-2 NA TRBV6-1 NA TGTGCCAGCAGTGAAGGCAGTTCAGCTAACTATGGCTACACCTTC CASSEGSSANYGYTF
TRBJ1-2 NA TRBV19 TRBD1 TGTGCCAGTACCCTATCCGGGACAGATAACTATGGCTACACCTTC CASTLSGTDNYGYTF
TRBJ2-7 NA TRBV5-4 TRBD1 TGTGCCAGCAGCTTGGCGGGACAGGGCTACTACGAGCAGTACTTC CASSLAGQGYYEQYF
TRBJ1-2 NA TRBV5-8 TRBD1 TGTGCCAGCAGCGGCCGGGGACAGGGGGCCCATGGCTACACCTTC CASSGRGQGAHGYTF
TRBJ2-7 NA TRBV10-3 TRBD2 TGTGCCATCGCGGGACTAGTTGCGCCCTACGAGCAGTACTTC CAIAGLVAPYEQYF
TRBJ1-2 NA TRBV7-8 NA TGTGCCAGCAGCCCCTCGGGGGTCACCTATGGCTACACCTTC CASSPSGVTYGYTF
TRBJ1-5 NA TRBV2 TRBD1 TGTGCCAGCCAAGGGACAGTGACCAATCAGCCCCAGCATTTT CASQGTVTNQPQHF